The subject of this entry is one TCR beta chain. Sequencing used immunoSEQ multiplex PCR; TCRdb keeps in-frame clones, though not all of them. The sample has tens of thousands of clones; nearly 95% are singletons. The sample is drawn from a study of T cell changes during pregnancy in multiple sclerosis. The V end lost 4 bases, the J end lost 8 bases, and 11 bases lay between the germline ends. The CDR3 consists of 13 residues. The germline V gene has CDR1 SGHTA and CDR2 FQGNSA. The chain carries TRBV7-2 and TRBJ1-4; D ambiguous. The TCR was taken from a female donor with multiple sclerosis, enrolled in a pregnancy study. Here the sequenced sample was CD4+ T cells from peripheral blood mononuclear cells, taken after pregnancy. CDR3 protein: CASSSGGSEKLFF. DNA of the CDR3: TGTGCCAGCAGCTCCGGCGGGTCGGAAAAACTGTTTTTT.